This TCR beta chain was recorded in a study of blood T cell repertoires in COVID-19. V was clipped by 3 bases and J by 5 bases; unmatched bases: 1. CDR3 size: 13 residues. Repertoires were generated with immunoSEQ multiplex PCR, while TCRdb's copy carries only in-frame clones and drops some. In the table there are around 80,000 clones, 65% to 85% of which are singletons. This clonotype was sampled from a woman over 75 with acute or convalescent COVID-19. The chain carries TRBV12-3 or TRBV12-4 and TRBJ1-5, with 7 nucleotides matching TRBD1. Source material: peripheral blood. CDR3 nucleotides: TGTGCCAGCAGTTTTCAGGGGGATCAGCCCCAGCATTTT. This gives the protein CASSFQGDQPQHF.